This T cell receptor beta chain was found in a study of control samples from healthy donors and cancer patients (dated by TCRdb to the early 2020s). The library was generated by the immunoSEQ multiplex PCR assay. What TCRdb holds here is the immuneACCESS table cut down to in-frame rearrangements. Part of the clones is not present; checked against another copy, under half of the missing clones reflect an unresolved V gene, and the others are unexplained. This sample comprises under 30,000 clones, nearly 90% of them detected only once. About 3.9% of the sample is held by the ten biggest clonotypes. Taken from the germline V gene, the CDR1 and CDR2 loops are LGHNA and YSLEER. Cut back by 2 bases and 1 base, the V and J ends lie 13 bases apart. From cysteine to phenylalanine, the CDR3 is 16 amino acids long. CDR3 DNA only is kept here, 48 bases in frame from base 1. Concerning this clone itself: The antigen this receptor binds is unknown. No qualities accompany the bases; no much larger clone lies one base away.

The sequenced sample was formalin-fixed, paraffin-embedded tissue. The TCR originated in a female donor with melanoma. This chain joins TRBV4-3 to TRBJ2-3; a tentative D match to TRBD2 spans 6 bases. The base sequence is TGCGCCAGCAGCCAATGGCTGGAGGGTGGCACAGATACGCAGTATTTT. Its amino acids are CASSQWLEGGTDTQYF.